The clone carrying this T cell receptor beta chain showed up many times. As yet, its antigen is unknown. Arm-PCR with iRepertoire HTBI primers amplified the CDR3 regions for these TCR beta libraries. TCRdb processed the multiplex PCR reads anew with MiXCR; each CDR3 protein has one entry. This table holds approximately 350,000 distinct CDR3 sequences, more than 20% found once. Trimming stripped 3 bases from V and 5 bases from J, with 16 bases between. The CDR3 totals 16 residues. Germline-derived CDR1 and CDR2 are MDHEN and SYDVKM. Documented time point: persistent/refractory GD, antithyroid drugs over 5 years with positive TRAb. Construction of the TCR library relied on RNA isolated from PBMCs. These data come from a study of regulatory T cells in long-lasting Graves disease. Findings and caveats of the study: Under persistent disease, TRBV28, TRBJ1-2 and TRBJ2-5 were used preferentially.

This chain uses TRBV28 with TRBJ2-2, with D perhaps TRBD2 (6 bases). The specimen was peripheral blood mononuclear cells (PBMCs), collected when the disease was refractory, from a patient treated with antithyroid drugs. The origin of this receptor is a woman in her thirties or forties with Graves disease. CDR3 sequence: CASSLLAGGLTGELFF. CDR3 nucleotide sequence: TGTGCCAGCAGTTTGTTGGCCGGGGGTCTTACCGGGGAGCTGTTTTTT.